The TCR beta chain under discussion was sequenced for a study of shared clonotypes between healthy human individuals. Study in general: The study drew on a couple of women and three men aged 18 to 49 as donors. Plates per donor: three CD4 naive, three CD4 memory, two CD8 naive, one CD8 memory.

CDR3 length: 19 residues. J gave up 0 bases and V 1 base, and 3 bases lay outside the gene matches. Germline CDR1 LGHNT, CDR2 FRNRAP. Produced via immunoSEQ multiplex PCR; TCRdb's table is partial and in-frame only. This table has about 2.4 million clones, approximately 94% appearing once. The genes are TRBV12-5 and TRBJ2-2; TRBD2 aligns across 15 bases. The clonotype originates from a man between 18 and 35 years old in good health. Some clones in this sample may be carry-over from other donors' samples. The source material was naive CD4+ T cells from PBMCs. The subset was: CD45RA+ positively selected. The CDR3 here is CASGLARTSGRANTGELFF. As DNA, the CDR3 is TGTGCTAGTGGTTTGGCCAGGACTAGCGGGAGGGCGAACACCGGGGAGCTGTTTTTT.